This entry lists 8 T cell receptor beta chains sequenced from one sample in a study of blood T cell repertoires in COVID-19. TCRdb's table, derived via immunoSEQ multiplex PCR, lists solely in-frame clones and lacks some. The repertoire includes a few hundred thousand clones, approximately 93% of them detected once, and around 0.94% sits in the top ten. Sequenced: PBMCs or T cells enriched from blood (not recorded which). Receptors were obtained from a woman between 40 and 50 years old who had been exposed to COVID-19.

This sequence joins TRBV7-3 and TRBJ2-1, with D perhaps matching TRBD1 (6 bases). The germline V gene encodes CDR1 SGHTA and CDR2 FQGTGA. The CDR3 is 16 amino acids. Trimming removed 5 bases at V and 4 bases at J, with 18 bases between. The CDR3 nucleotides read TGTGCCAGCAGCCCGAAGGTCAGGGGCTCGTACAATGAGCAGTTCTTC. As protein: CASSPKVRGSYNEQFF.

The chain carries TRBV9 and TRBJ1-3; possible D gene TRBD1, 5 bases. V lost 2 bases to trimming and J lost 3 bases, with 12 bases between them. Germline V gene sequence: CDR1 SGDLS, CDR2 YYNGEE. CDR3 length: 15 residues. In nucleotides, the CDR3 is TGTGCCAGCAGCGTGGAGGGGCTAGGTGGAAACACCATATATTTT. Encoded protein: CASSVEGLGGNTIYF.

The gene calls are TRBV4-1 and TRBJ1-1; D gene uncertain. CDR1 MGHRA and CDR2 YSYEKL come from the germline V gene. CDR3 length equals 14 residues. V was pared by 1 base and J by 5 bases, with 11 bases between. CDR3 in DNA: TGCGCCAGCAGCCAAGGGAGGGTTTGGACTGAAGCTTTCTTT. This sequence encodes CASSQGRVWTEAFF.

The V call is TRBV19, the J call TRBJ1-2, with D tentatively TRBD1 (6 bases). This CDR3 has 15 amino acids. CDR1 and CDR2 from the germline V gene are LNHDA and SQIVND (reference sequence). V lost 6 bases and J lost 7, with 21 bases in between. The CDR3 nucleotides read TGTGCCAGTAGAAATGGGGGGGGCCCTGGGAGTGGCTACACCTTC. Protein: CASRNGGGPGSGYTF.

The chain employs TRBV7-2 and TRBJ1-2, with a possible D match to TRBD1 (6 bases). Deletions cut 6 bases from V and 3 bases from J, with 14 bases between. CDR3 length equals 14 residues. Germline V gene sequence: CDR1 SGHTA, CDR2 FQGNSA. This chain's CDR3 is CASRILGGDYGYTF. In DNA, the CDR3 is TGTGCCAGCAGGATCCTAGGGGGAGACTATGGCTACACCTTC.

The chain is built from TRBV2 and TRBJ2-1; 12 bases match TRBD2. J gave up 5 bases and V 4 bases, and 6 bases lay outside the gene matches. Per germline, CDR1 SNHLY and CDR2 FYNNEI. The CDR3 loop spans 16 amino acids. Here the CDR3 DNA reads TGTGCCAGCAGTGTTGGGACTAGCGGGTATAACAATGAGCAGTTCTTC. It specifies CASSVGTSGYNNEQFF.

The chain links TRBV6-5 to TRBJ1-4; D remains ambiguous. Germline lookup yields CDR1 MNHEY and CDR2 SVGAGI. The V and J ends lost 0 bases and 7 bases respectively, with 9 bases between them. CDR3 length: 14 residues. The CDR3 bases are TGTGCCAGCAGTTACTCGAACGGGGTTGAAAAACTGTTTTTT. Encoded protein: CASSYSNGVEKLFF.

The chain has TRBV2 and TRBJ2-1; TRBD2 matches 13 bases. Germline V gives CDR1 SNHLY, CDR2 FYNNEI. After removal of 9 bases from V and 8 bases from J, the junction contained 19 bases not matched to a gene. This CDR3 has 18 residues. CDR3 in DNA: TGTGCCAGTTTCTTGGGGACTAGCGGGGATTGGGAATTGGATGAGCAGTTCTTC. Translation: CASFLGTSGDWELDEQFF.